This T cell receptor (beta chain) was retrieved from a study of T cell responses to AZD1222 COVID-19 vaccine. Overall study results and limits: After the peak T cell response, and only then, were repertoires sampled.

Sequenced by immunoSEQ multiplex PCR; TCRdb stores in-frame clones only, minus some. The repertoire holds approximately 120,000 clones, with over 75% as singletons. Trimming at V came to 3 bases and at J to 0 bases, leaving 5 bases not matched to a gene. Germline assignment: CDR1 SGHTA and CDR2 FQGNSA. CDR3 size: 17 residues. In the case of this clone: Antigen specificity is unknown.

The sequences come from peripheral blood, collected on day 0 of AZD1222 vaccination. The chain recombines TRBV7-2 with TRBJ2-6, with 7 bases identical to TRBD2. This TCR was sampled from an adult in good health. Here the CDR3 DNA reads TGTGCCAGCAGCTTCGGGCGGGAGAGCTCTGGGGCCAACGTCCTGACTTTC. It codes for CASSFGRESSGANVLTF.